This is a list of T cell receptor beta chains from one sample in a study of human T cells and chemical hapten exposure. Using its own MiXCR run on the RACE reads, TCRdb lists one record per CDR3 protein. The sample includes about 77,000 distinct CDR3 sequences, around 9.3% of them seen just once. The sequencing sample was made of whole blood. These TCRs come from a female donor in good health. Some clones in this sample may be carry-over from other donors' samples. Both conserved end residues are part of each CDR3. Each record gives: V gene, clone size, J gene, D gene, CDR3 protein, CDR3 DNA. A D gene is named only where the DNA matches it firmly. Clone size is not always given. Where it is, it says once, few, many or a class for expanded clones.

v_call: TRBV6-5; clone_size: many; j_call: TRBJ2-3; d_call: TRBD2; cdr3_aa: CASSYGSGVHTDTQYF; cdr3_nt: TGTGCCAGCAGTTACGGGAGCGGGGTGCACACAGATACGCAGTATTTT
v_call: TRBV6-2/TRBV6-3; clone_size: .; j_call: TRBJ1-1; d_call: .; cdr3_aa: CASSYSKFSWPNTEAFF; cdr3_nt: TGTGCCAGCAGTTACTCGAAATTCTCGTGGCCGAACACTGAAGCTTTCTTT
v_call: TRBV7-2; clone_size: .; j_call: TRBJ2-7; d_call: .; cdr3_aa: CASSLRGGFAYEQYF; cdr3_nt: TGTGCCAGCAGCTTAAGAGGGGGGTTTGCCTACGAGCAGTACTTC
v_call: TRBV6-2/TRBV6-3; clone_size: .; j_call: TRBJ1-4; d_call: .; cdr3_aa: CASSQTGPSTF; cdr3_nt: TGTGCCAGCAGCCAGACCGGACCTTCGACTTTT
v_call: TRBV7-8; clone_size: many; j_call: TRBJ1-4; d_call: .; cdr3_aa: CASSLDRLPGQTNEKLFF; cdr3_nt: TGTGCCAGCAGCTTAGACCGACTGCCGGGACAAACTAATGAAAAACTGTTTTTT
v_call: TRBV10-3; clone_size: few; j_call: TRBJ2-3; d_call: TRBD1; cdr3_aa: CAISELRTGTTDTQYF; cdr3_nt: TGTGCCATCAGTGAGTTGAGGACAGGGACCACAGATACGCAGTATTTT
v_call: TRBV20-1; clone_size: .; j_call: TRBJ1-1; d_call: TRBD1; cdr3_aa: CSAPQTGLGGSEAFF; cdr3_nt: TGCAGTGCTCCGCAGACAGGGCTAGGGGGCTCTGAAGCTTTCTTT
v_call: TRBV20-1; clone_size: .; j_call: TRBJ2-3; d_call: .; cdr3_aa: CSAEQSSKITDTQYF; cdr3_nt: TGCAGTGCAGAGCAATCTAGTAAGATCACAGATACGCAGTATTTT
v_call: TRBV27; clone_size: many; j_call: TRBJ1-1; d_call: .; cdr3_aa: CASSFEGFMNTEAFF; cdr3_nt: TGTGCCAGCAGTTTCGAGGGGTTCATGAACACTGAAGCTTTCTTT
v_call: TRBV7-9; clone_size: many; j_call: TRBJ1-6; d_call: TRBD1; cdr3_aa: CASSPPVKTGRTPLHF; cdr3_nt: TGTGCCAGCAGCCCACCGGTTAAGACAGGGAGGACACCCCTCCACTTT
v_call: TRBV20-1; clone_size: .; j_call: TRBJ2-5; d_call: TRBD2; cdr3_aa: CSARDWSGGEIDQETQYF; cdr3_nt: TGCAGTGCTAGAGATTGGAGCGGGGGGGAGATCGATCAAGAGACCCAGTACTTC
v_call: TRBV5-1; clone_size: few; j_call: TRBJ2-3; d_call: .; cdr3_aa: CASSLGDSTDTQYF; cdr3_nt: TGCGCCAGCAGCCTAGGGGACAGCACAGATACGCAGTATTTT
v_call: TRBV27; clone_size: .; j_call: TRBJ1-6; d_call: TRBD1; cdr3_aa: CASSSRDSDNSPLHF; cdr3_nt: TGTGCCAGCAGCTCGCGGGACAGTGATAATTCACCCCTCCACTTT
v_call: TRBV27; clone_size: few; j_call: TRBJ1-6; d_call: TRBD1; cdr3_aa: CASSSHQGADNSPLHF; cdr3_nt: TGTGCCAGCAGTTCCCACCAGGGGGCCGATAATTCACCCCTCCACTTT
v_call: TRBV7-2; clone_size: .; j_call: TRBJ2-1; d_call: .; cdr3_aa: CASSFDSLNEQFF; cdr3_nt: TGTGCCAGCAGCTTCGACAGTCTTAATGAGCAGTTCTTC
v_call: TRBV29-1; clone_size: few; j_call: TRBJ2-2; d_call: .; cdr3_aa: CSVAPANTGELFF; cdr3_nt: TGCAGCGTTGCCCCGGCGAACACCGGGGAGCTGTTTTTT
v_call: TRBV18; clone_size: many; j_call: TRBJ1-2; d_call: .; cdr3_aa: CASSPSEGRRGYTF; cdr3_nt: TGTGCCAGCTCACCAAGCGAAGGGAGGCGTGGCTACACCTTC
v_call: TRBV10-3; clone_size: few; j_call: TRBJ2-7; d_call: TRBD2; cdr3_aa: CAIGGGEQYF; cdr3_nt: TGTGCCATCGGGGGGGGCGAGCAGTACTTC
v_call: TRBV2; clone_size: few; j_call: TRBJ1-1; d_call: .; cdr3_aa: CASRQGLRNTEAFF; cdr3_nt: TGTGCCAGCAGGCAGGGTCTCCGGAACACTGAAGCTTTCTTT
v_call: TRBV20-1; clone_size: many; j_call: TRBJ2-7; d_call: .; cdr3_aa: CSARDNYEQYF; cdr3_nt: TGCAGTGCTAGAGATAACTACGAGCAGTACTTC
v_call: TRBV28; clone_size: .; j_call: TRBJ2-1; d_call: .; cdr3_aa: CASSLPGGYNEQFF; cdr3_nt: TGTGCCAGCAGTTTACCCGGGGGTTACAATGAGCAGTTCTTC
v_call: TRBV7-2; clone_size: few; j_call: TRBJ2-3; d_call: .; cdr3_aa: CASSSRTSTDTQYF; cdr3_nt: TGTGCCAGCAGCTCAAGAACTAGCACAGATACGCAGTATTTT
v_call: TRBV20-1; clone_size: many; j_call: TRBJ1-5; d_call: .; cdr3_aa: CSARDTGVGYQPQHF; cdr3_nt: TGCAGTGCTAGAGACACGGGGGTTGGATATCAGCCCCAGCATTTT
v_call: TRBV3-1; clone_size: .; j_call: TRBJ1-4; d_call: .; cdr3_aa: CASCRMRGRGWNNEKLFF; cdr3_nt: TGTGCCAGCTGCCGTATGCGGGGGCGCGGTTGGAATAATGAAAAACTGTTTTTT
v_call: TRBV27; clone_size: .; j_call: TRBJ2-5; d_call: TRBD1; cdr3_aa: CASSLNPPTGYETQYF; cdr3_nt: TGTGCCAGCAGTTTAAATCCGCCGACAGGGTACGAGACCCAGTACTTC
v_call: TRBV7-2; clone_size: many; j_call: TRBJ1-3; d_call: .; cdr3_aa: CASSATGNTIYF; cdr3_nt: TGTGCCAGCAGCGCGACAGGAAACACCATATATTTT
v_call: TRBV6-2/TRBV6-3; clone_size: few; j_call: TRBJ1-1; d_call: .; cdr3_aa: CASSYLIGQMNTEAFF; cdr3_nt: TGTGCCAGCAGTTACTTAATCGGACAGATGAACACTGAAGCTTTCTTT
v_call: TRBV7-6; clone_size: few; j_call: TRBJ1-5; d_call: .; cdr3_aa: CASSGGTRGNQPQHF; cdr3_nt: TGTGCCAGCAGCGGGGGGACGAGGGGCAATCAGCCCCAGCATTTT
v_call: TRBV24-1; clone_size: few; j_call: TRBJ1-1; d_call: .; cdr3_aa: CATQAGLNTEAFF; cdr3_nt: TGTGCCACCCAAGCTGGGTTGAACACTGAAGCTTTCTTT
v_call: TRBV29-1; clone_size: many; j_call: TRBJ1-1; d_call: .; cdr3_aa: CSVQGGGLNTEAFF; cdr3_nt: TGCAGCGTTCAAGGGGGAGGGCTGAACACTGAAGCTTTCTTT
v_call: TRBV2; clone_size: few; j_call: TRBJ1-6; d_call: TRBD1; cdr3_aa: CASRRGTGDSPLHF; cdr3_nt: TGTGCCAGCAGGAGAGGAACAGGGGATTCACCCCTCCACTTT
v_call: TRBV7-3; clone_size: few; j_call: TRBJ2-3; d_call: TRBD2; cdr3_aa: CASSLTSLAGARTDTQYF; cdr3_nt: TGTGCCAGCAGCTTAACGTCCCTAGCGGGGGCACGTACAGATACGCAGTATTTT
v_call: TRBV5-1; clone_size: many; j_call: TRBJ1-5; d_call: .; cdr3_aa: CASSLERNQPQHF; cdr3_nt: TGCGCCAGCAGCTTGGAGAGAAATCAGCCCCAGCATTTT
v_call: TRBV27; clone_size: .; j_call: TRBJ2-1; d_call: .; cdr3_aa: CASSLSVHGDEQFF; cdr3_nt: TGTGCCAGCAGTTTATCCGTCCACGGGGATGAGCAGTTCTTC
v_call: TRBV29-1; clone_size: .; j_call: TRBJ1-2; d_call: .; cdr3_aa: CSVEEWNGYTF; cdr3_nt: TGCAGCGTTGAAGAATGGAATGGCTACACCTTC
v_call: TRBV11-1; clone_size: few; j_call: TRBJ2-6; d_call: .; cdr3_aa: CASSLRRGAGANVLTF; cdr3_nt: TGTGCCAGCAGCTTAAGGAGGGGAGCTGGGGCCAACGTCCTGACTTTC
v_call: TRBV7-9; clone_size: few; j_call: TRBJ1-1; d_call: .; cdr3_aa: CASSPQDRLEAFF; cdr3_nt: TGTGCCAGCAGCCCACAAGACAGATTAGAAGCTTTCTTT
v_call: TRBV6-1; clone_size: many; j_call: TRBJ1-5; d_call: TRBD1; cdr3_aa: CASSGINRGQAYSNQPQHF; cdr3_nt: TGTGCCAGCAGTGGAATAAACAGAGGACAGGCATATAGCAATCAGCCCCAGCATTTT
v_call: TRBV11-3; clone_size: .; j_call: TRBJ2-3; d_call: TRBD2; cdr3_aa: CASSLRTSGADTQYF; cdr3_nt: TGTGCCAGCAGCTTGCGGACTAGCGGGGCGGATACGCAGTATTTT
v_call: TRBV25-1; clone_size: many; j_call: TRBJ1-2; d_call: TRBD1; cdr3_aa: CASRSRDRHYGYTF; cdr3_nt: TGTGCCAGCAGGTCAAGGGACAGGCACTATGGCTACACCTTC
v_call: TRBV19; clone_size: .; j_call: TRBJ2-5; d_call: .; cdr3_aa: CASSITWLNQETQYF; cdr3_nt: TGTGCCAGTAGTATAACCTGGCTAAACCAAGAGACCCAGTACTTC
v_call: TRBV7-9; clone_size: many; j_call: TRBJ1-1; d_call: .; cdr3_aa: CASSHLVTEAFF; cdr3_nt: TGTGCCAGCTCCCATTTGGTTACTGAAGCTTTCTTT
v_call: TRBV29-1; clone_size: .; j_call: TRBJ2-7; d_call: .; cdr3_aa: CSVEFGGPYEQYF; cdr3_nt: TGCAGCGTTGAATTTGGGGGACCCTACGAGCAGTACTTC
v_call: TRBV7-2; clone_size: many; j_call: TRBJ1-4; d_call: .; cdr3_aa: CASSFFPTGSNEKLFF; cdr3_nt: TGTGCCAGCAGCTTTTTTCCGACAGGCTCTAATGAAAAACTGTTTTTT
v_call: TRBV7-8; clone_size: many; j_call: TRBJ2-3; d_call: .; cdr3_aa: CASSLAGGPSDTQYF; cdr3_nt: TGTGCCAGCAGCTTAGCGGGGGGCCCATCAGATACGCAGTATTTT
v_call: TRBV10-3; clone_size: few; j_call: TRBJ2-4; d_call: TRBD2; cdr3_aa: CAISESGLAGAKGIQYF; cdr3_nt: TGTGCCATCAGTGAGTCGGGCCTAGCGGGGGCCAAGGGGATTCAGTACTTC